A single sample is the source of the 22 T cell receptor beta chains below, sequenced in a study of control samples from healthy donors and cancer patients. The method was immunoSEQ multiplex PCR; TCRdb's version includes in-frame clones alone and lacks a portion of them. Of approximately 90,000 clones in the sample, 85% were seen once. Specimen: blood. These receptors all come from a woman between 35 and 50 years old in good health.

This clone was counted only a few times. The chain links TRBV7-2 to TRBJ2-2, with a tentative D call TRBD1 (5 bases). The length of the CDR3 is 15 residues. The germline V and J ends were trimmed by 0 bases and 5 bases, with 10 bases remaining between them. CDR1 and CDR2 (germline): SGHTA, FQGNSA. CDR3 bases: TGTGCCAGCAGCTTAGCCAGGGTAGGAACCGGGGAGCTGTTTTTT. It codes for CASSLARVGTGELFF.

The chain links TRBV5-5 to TRBJ2-7; D unclear. Germline V gives CDR1 SGHKS, CDR2 YYEKEE (reference sequence). The CDR3 length is 11 residues. V lost 3 bases and J lost 3, with 4 bases in between. The CDR3 DNA reads as TGTGCCAGCAGCTCGGACTACGAGCAGTACTTC. Translation gives CASSSDYEQYF.

The rearrangement joins TRBV2 to TRBJ1-2; 9 nucleotides agree with TRBD1. The V and J ends lost 5 bases and 6 bases, in that order; junction bases with no gene match: 7. The CDR3 length is 14 residues. The germline V gene encodes CDR1 SNHLY and CDR2 FYNNEI. CDR3 loop: CASSINRGQDGYTF. As DNA, the CDR3 is TGTGCCAGCAGTATTAACAGGGGGCAGGATGGCTACACCTTC.

V and J are TRBV5-6 and TRBJ1-5; TRBD1 matches 7 bases. The CDR3 contains 15 residues. With V trimmed by 3 bases and J by 3 bases, 6 bases remained unmatched. CDR1 and CDR2 (germline): SGHDT, YYEEEE. The CDR3 bases are TGTGCCAGCAGCTCTCTGGGACAGCTCAATCAGCCCCAGCATTTT. This encodes CASSSLGQLNQPQHF.

The chain joins TRBV10-1 to TRBJ1-3; D is ambiguous. Trimming stripped 8 bases from V and 3 bases from J, with 17 bases between. This CDR3 has 15 amino acids. Germline values: CDR1 WNHNN, CDR2 SYGVQD (reference sequence). The CDR3, as DNA: TGCGCCAGCTCTCCGAGTCTGGGCGGTGGAAACACCATATATTTT. Protein: CASSPSLGGGNTIYF.

The chain has TRBV6-2 or TRBV6-3 and TRBJ1-1; tentatively, D is TRBD1 (5 bases). Trimming stripped 2 bases from V and 3 bases from J, with 19 bases between. The CDR3 is made up of 17 amino acids. Germline loops: CDR1 MNHEY, CDR2 SVGEGT. The CDR3 loop is CASSYGGRRQLYTEAFF. The CDR3 bases are TGTGCCAGCAGTTACGGGGGGAGACGGCAACTTTACACTGAAGCTTTCTTT.

The gene calls are TRBV4-1 and TRBJ1-4; 10 bases are a match to TRBD1. The CDR3 loop spans 16 amino acids. J gave up 7 bases and V 1 base, and 6 bases lay outside the gene matches. Germline V gives CDR1 MGHRA, CDR2 YSYEKL. The DNA of the CDR3 is TGCGCCAGCAGCCAAGTCTCGGGACAGGGGCGTGAAAAACTGTTTTTT. It translates to CASSQVSGQGREKLFF.

This clone appeared once. This chain links TRBV5-6 with TRBJ2-3; 10 bases are a match to TRBD2. There are 16 residues in the CDR3. Trimming at V came to 4 bases and at J to 2 bases, leaving 7 bases not matched to a gene. Germline CDR1 is SGHDT and CDR2 is YYEEEE. For the CDR3, the DNA is TGTGCCAGCAGCCTCCGGACTAGCGGAGCCACAGATACGCAGTATTTT. It encodes CASSLRTSGATDTQYF.

The chain uses TRBV7-8 and TRBJ2-5; 11 nucleotides align to TRBD1. Germline values: CDR1 SGHVS, CDR2 FQNEAQ. J was trimmed by 3 bases and V by 5 bases; bases with no gene match: 5. The CDR3 is made up of 15 amino acids. The CDR3 spells CASSRRTGGEETQYF. Here the CDR3 DNA reads TGTGCCAGCAGCCGACGGACAGGGGGCGAAGAGACCCAGTACTTC.

There are a few counts of this clone. This CDR3 is CASSRVDTQYF. The CDR3 region has the DNA TGTGCCAGCAGCAGAGTGGATACGCAGTATTTT. The V and J genes are TRBV12-3 or TRBV12-4 and TRBJ2-3; D is unresolved. CDR3 length: 11 residues. Trimming stripped 6 bases from V and 6 bases from J, with 7 bases between.

The chain combines TRBV19 with TRBJ2-7; 10 positions match TRBD1. Looked up from germline, CDR1 is LNHDA and CDR2 is SQIVND (reference sequence). This CDR3 is built from 15 residues. Trimming took 6 bases from V and 8 from J; bases not matched to a gene: 13. CDR3 nucleotides: TGTGCCAGTAGCGCCGGACAGGGGGGATACGGGAAGCAGTACTTC. It codes for CASSAGQGGYGKQYF. Full variable domain (remainder filled in from reference TRBV19 and TRBJ2-7): DGGITQSPKYLFRKEGQNVTLSCEQNLNHDAMYWYRQDPGQGLRLIYYSQIVNDFQKGDIAEGYSVSREKKESFPLTVTSAQKNPTAFYLCASSAGQGGYGKQYFGPGTRLTVT.

The V call is TRBV13, the J call TRBJ1-2, with 11 positions matching TRBD1. Looked up from germline, CDR1 is PRHDT and CDR2 is FYEKMQ (reference sequence). This CDR3 has 15 residues. With 1 base clipped from V and 11 bases from J, the junction kept 9 bases outside the gene matches. The CDR3 spells CASSLAAAGTGGYTF. The CDR3, as DNA: TGTGCCAGCAGCTTAGCAGCCGCCGGGACAGGGGGGTACACCTTC. The full variable domain, with the rest looked up from reference TRBV13 and TRBJ1-2, is AAGVIQSPRHLIKEKRETATLKCYPIPRHDTVYWYQQGPGQDPQFLISFYEKMQSDKGSIPDRFSAQQFSDYHSELNMSSLELGDSALYFCASSLAAAGTGGYTFGSGTRLTVV.

The V gene is TRBV29-1, the J gene TRBJ2-3; D gene ambiguous. The CDR3 sequence is 12 residues long. CDR1 is SQVTM, CDR2 ANQGSEA, per germline. Trimming took off 2 bases at V and 0 bases at J, with 3 bases between the two ends. The CDR3 loop is CSVESSTDTQYF. The DNA of the CDR3 is TGCAGCGTTGAATCTAGCACAGATACGCAGTATTTT.

The genes are TRBV4-3 and TRBJ1-5, with TRBD1 identical over 7 bases. Looked up from germline, CDR1 is LGHNA and CDR2 is YSLEER. The length of the CDR3 is 14 residues. Trimming took 0 bases from V and 6 from J; bases not matched to a gene: 2. The CDR3 sequence: CASSQDDRVQPQHF. The CDR3 DNA sequence: TGCGCCAGCAGCCAAGATGACAGGGTTCAGCCCCAGCATTTT.

Of note for this clone: Mismatch with germline at one junction end may stem from a read error. As DNA, the CDR3 is TGTGCCAGCAGCTTGGGCGGGCCTACGATAATCTTT. Translating it yields CASSLGGPTIIF. V usage is TRBV5-4 and J usage is TRBJ1-1; D gene ambiguous. The CDR3 consists of 12 residues. Germline values: CDR1 SGHNT, CDR2 YYREEE (reference sequence).

The chain links TRBV29-1 to TRBJ2-7; 8 nucleotides line up with TRBD2. Germline V CDR1 and CDR2: SQVTM, ANQGSEA. The ends lost 2 bases at V and 6 bases at J; junction bases unmatched: 9. The CDR3 runs to 14 residues. The CDR3 region has the DNA TGCAGCGTTGAAATCCGGGGGGGCCGGGGCGAGCAGTACTTC. Translation: CSVEIRGGRGEQYF.

This chain uses TRBV30 with TRBJ1-3, with D tentatively TRBD1 (6 bases). Germline V gene lookup returns CDR1 GTSNPN and CDR2 SVGIG (reference sequence). This CDR3 spans 13 amino acids. V was trimmed by 1 base and J by 9 bases, leaving 13 bases between them. CDR3 nucleotide sequence: TGTGCCTGGAGTGCCGTAACAGGGAGCACCATATATTTT. Amino acids: CAWSAVTGSTIYF.

The chain recombines TRBV2 with TRBJ2-2; tentative D call: TRBD1 (5 bases). The CDR3 runs 14 residues. The germline V and J ends were trimmed by 6 bases and 1 base, with 9 bases remaining between them. The germline CDR1 and CDR2 sequences are SNHLY and FYNNEI. CDR3 bases: TGTGCCAGCAGAATAGACAGGAACACCGGGGAGCTGTTTTTT. It codes for CASRIDRNTGELFF.

The chain couples TRBV10-1 to TRBJ2-7; no reliable D call. V was trimmed by 7 bases and J by 2 bases, leaving 15 bases between them. This CDR3 has 14 amino acids. The germline gives CDR1 WNHNN, CDR2 SYGVQD (reference sequence). CDR3 residues: CASTLFPGTYEQYF. The CDR3 nucleotides read TGCGCCAGCACCCTCTTTCCAGGAACCTACGAGCAGTACTTC.

V gene TRBV7-2 combines with J gene TRBJ2-7; D gene unclear. V shed 0 bases and J shed 1 base, with 10 bases lying between them. Germline V lookup: CDR1 SGHTA, CDR2 FQGNSA. The CDR3 covers 15 residues. The CDR3 nucleotides are TGTGCCAGCAGCTTAGCGGTCGGAACATCCTACGAGCAGTACTTC. This sequence encodes CASSLAVGTSYEQYF.

The J gene is TRBJ1-1, the V gene TRBV12-5; D is perhaps TRBD1 (5 bases). The CDR3 loop spans 12 amino acids. V was pared by 3 bases and J by 11 bases, with 13 bases between. The V gene's germline CDR1 is LGHNT and CDR2 FRNRAP. The CDR3 is CASGLQAGEAFF. For the CDR3, the DNA is TGTGCTAGTGGTTTACAGGCCGGTGAGGCTTTCTTT. The whole variable domain, filled in from reference TRBV12-5 and TRBJ1-1, reads DARVTQTPRHKVTEMGQEVTMRCQPILGHNTVFWYRQTMMQGLELLAYFRNRAPLDDSGMPKDRFSAEMPDATLATLKIQPSEPRDSAVYFCASGLQAGEAFFGQGTRLTVV.

V usage is TRBV9 and J usage is TRBJ1-2; 9 bases fit TRBD1. V trimming: 1 base; J trimming: 6 bases; junction bases outside the gene matches: 4. CDR1 and CDR2 from the germline V gene are SGDLS and YYNGEE. This CDR3 is 14 amino acids long. Here the CDR3 DNA reads TGTGCCAGCAGCGTAACAGGGGGCATGGATGGCTACACCTTC. Protein product: CASSVTGGMDGYTF.